There are a few counts of the clone carrying this T cell receptor (beta chain). In germline, CDR1 is MGHRA, CDR2 YSYEKL. The ends were cut back, 3 bases at V and 5 bases at J, with 14 bases in the middle. The CDR3 runs 15 residues. The source of the sample is a study of blood T cells in healthy people across ages. Combining a sample-barcoded 5' primer with a J-beta primer mix, a second PCR ran for roughly 7 to 11 cycles. TCRdb analysed the 5' RACE reads with MiXCR anew, one entry per CDR3 protein. Found here are more than 750,000 distinct CDR3 sequences, 25% to 35% of them singletons; the top ten hold about 10%. These data were also filed under a second study, of T cells of mothers and their children. Turning to that study: Samples were provided by three healthy Caucasian mothers and their six children.

Sequenced: blood. The source is a woman aged 40-49 years in good health. V gene TRBV4-1 combines with J gene TRBJ2-1; maybe TRBD2 (6 bases). CDR3 loop: CASSQRGPGDNEQFF. The CDR3 DNA sequence: TGCGCCAGCAGCCAGCGCGGCCCGGGGGACAATGAGCAGTTCTTC.